Following are 25 T cell receptor beta chains from one sample sequenced in a study of shared clonotypes between healthy human individuals. Assay: immunoSEQ multiplex PCR; the TCRdb copy retains only in-frame clones and omits some. The data hold roughly 2 million clones, with under 97% observed a single time. The sequenced sample consisted of naive CD4+ T cells sorted from blood. Described subset: CD45RA+ positively selected. Receptors were obtained from a man aged 18 to 29 in good health.

V usage is TRBV2 and J usage is TRBJ1-3, with a possible D match to TRBD1 (5 bases). The CDR3 loop spans 16 amino acids. Looked up from germline, CDR1 is SNHLY and CDR2 is FYNNEI. The V and J ends lost 4 bases and 2 bases respectively, with 15 bases between them. As DNA, the CDR3 is TGTGCCAGCAGTGGGACCAGGGTTATTGCTGGAAACACCATATATTTT. The encoded protein is CASSGTRVIAGNTIYF.

The rearrangement uses TRBV6-5 and TRBJ1-5; possibly TRBD1 for D (5 bases). The V and J ends lost 5 bases and 7 bases respectively, with 12 bases between them. CDR1 and CDR2 from the germline V gene are MNHEY and SVGAGI. The CDR3 spans 13 residues. The DNA for the CDR3 is TGTGCCAGCAGTGTTTCCGGGACCCAGCCCCAGCATTTT. Amino acid sequence: CASSVSGTQPQHF.

V is TRBV19 and J is TRBJ2-1, with D unresolved. Trimming pared 5 bases from V and 2 bases from J, leaving 7 bases between. The CDR3 totals 13 residues. Germline values: CDR1 LNHDA, CDR2 SQIVND (reference sequence). The DNA for the CDR3 is TGTGCCAGTAGTCCCAATACCTACAATGAGCAGTTCTTC. As protein: CASSPNTYNEQFF.

V gene TRBV7-2 combines with J gene TRBJ2-7; tentatively, D is TRBD2 (5 bases). V lost 5 bases and J 1 base, leaving 18 bases between the germline ends. CDR1 is SGHTA and CDR2 is FQGNSA in the germline V gene. The CDR3 totals 16 residues. The CDR3: CASSATGSSQSYEQYF. The CDR3, as DNA: TGTGCCAGCAGCGCAACGGGGTCTAGCCAGTCCTACGAGCAGTACTTC.

V is TRBV7-2 and J is TRBJ2-1, with TRBD2 identical over 9 bases. V lost 0 bases and J lost 2; bases outside the gene matches: 8. The germline gives CDR1 SGHTA, CDR2 FQGNSA. The CDR3 sequence is 18 residues long. This CDR3 is CASSLALLAGSAYNEQFF. The CDR3 bases are TGTGCCAGCAGCTTAGCCCTACTAGCGGGCTCAGCCTACAATGAGCAGTTCTTC. Variable domain in full (rest from reference TRBV7-2 and TRBJ2-1): GAGVSQSPSNKVTEKGKDVELRCDPISGHTALYWYRQSLGQGLEFLIYFQGNSAPDKSGLPSDRFSAERTGGSVSTLTIQRTQQEDSAVYLCASSLALLAGSAYNEQFFGPGTRLTVL.

The chain recombines TRBV5-4 with TRBJ1-4, with D perhaps matching TRBD1 (6 bases). The CDR3 has 15 residues. CDR1 and CDR2 from the germline V gene are SGHNT and YYREEE (reference sequence). V was cut by 3 bases and J by 8 bases, with 17 bases left in between. CDR3 sequence (DNA): TGTGCCAGCAGCTCGGAGCCGGGGGCAGGCGAAAAACTGTTTTTT. Its translation: CASSSEPGAGEKLFF. The full variable domain, its missing parts supplied by reference TRBV5-4 and TRBJ1-4, is ETGVTQSPTHLIKTRGQQVTLRCSSQSGHNTVSWYQQALGQGPQFIFQYYREEENGRGNFPPRFSGLQFPNYSSELNVNALELDDSALYLCASSSEPGAGEKLFFGSGTQLSVL.

The genes are TRBV10-2 and TRBJ2-1; 9 nucleotides align to TRBD2. Germline trimming cut 1 base from V and 2 bases from J; bases unmatched to any gene: 3. This CDR3 has 16 residues. The germline V gene has CDR1 WSHSY and CDR2 SAAADI. CDR3 in amino acids: CASSELAGVAYNEQFF. CDR3 sequence (DNA): TGCGCCAGCAGTGAGTTAGCGGGAGTGGCCTACAATGAGCAGTTCTTC.

The chain recombines TRBV7-2 with TRBJ2-1; the D call may be TRBD1 or TRBD2 (5 bases each). V lost 5 bases and J lost 3, with 11 bases in between. The CDR3 spans 14 residues. The germline V gene has CDR1 SGHTA and CDR2 FQGNSA. Here the CDR3 DNA reads TGTGCCAGCAGCGGCCAGAGGGGCTACAATGAGCAGTTCTTC. Its protein is CASSGQRGYNEQFF.

The V call is TRBV5-1, the J call TRBJ2-3; 10 positions match TRBD2. Germline V gene lookup returns CDR1 SGHRS and CDR2 YFSETQ. This CDR3 spans 15 amino acids. The trim removed 4 bases at V and 2 bases at J, leaving 4 bases unmatched. The DNA for the CDR3 is TGCGCCAGCAGCCCTAGCGGGGGCGACACAGATACGCAGTATTTT. This codes for CASSPSGGDTDTQYF.

The table lists this clone with a count of one. The V and J genes are TRBV2 and TRBJ2-7, with D perhaps TRBD1 or TRBD2 (5 bases each). The CDR3 spans 17 residues. V dropped 2 bases and J dropped 1 base, with 18 bases sitting between them. The V gene's germline CDR1 is SNHLY and CDR2 FYNNEI. CDR3 sequence: CASSEPPWGSASYEQYF. The CDR3 region has the DNA TGTGCCAGCAGTGAACCCCCATGGGGGTCGGCTTCCTACGAGCAGTACTTC.

A remark on this clone: Other nucleotide sequences from this sample produce the same CDR3. The gene calls are TRBV6-5 and TRBJ1-2; 10 bases line up with TRBD1. The trim removed 0 bases at V and 1 base at J, leaving 2 bases unmatched. The CDR3 contains 16 residues. CDR1 is MNHEY and CDR2 is SVGAGI in the germline V gene. The CDR3 DNA reads TGTGCCAGCAGTTACTCGGGACAGGGGATTAACTATGGCTACACCTTC. Its translation is CASSYSGQGINYGYTF.

The V gene is TRBV19, the J gene TRBJ1-5; D remains ambiguous. Deletions cut 6 bases from V and 2 bases from J, with 8 bases between. The germline gives CDR1 LNHDA, CDR2 SQIVND (reference sequence). The CDR3 extends over 13 amino acids. Written as DNA, the CDR3 is TGTGCCAGTAGCTCCCCTGGCAATCAGCCCCAGCATTTT. Amino acid sequence: CASSSPGNQPQHF. Supplemented by reference TRBV19 and TRBJ1-5, the full variable domain reads DGGITQSPKYLFRKEGQNVTLSCEQNLNHDAMYWYRQDPGQGLRLIYYSQIVNDFQKGDIAEGYSVSREKKESFPLTVTSAQKNPTAFYLCASSSPGNQPQHFGDGTRLSIL.

This clone has a single count. This chain connects TRBV30 to TRBJ2-5, with 8 positions matching TRBD2. The CDR3 covers 17 residues. The germline V gene has CDR1 GTSNPN and CDR2 SVGIG (reference sequence). Unmatched junction bases numbered 13, after V lost 1 base and J lost 3 bases. CDR3 bases: TGTGCCTGGAGTGGCCGGAGGGTGCGGGGGGCTGAAGAGACCCAGTACTTC. Translated, it gives CAWSGRRVRGAEETQYF.

Worth noting for this clone: Other DNA sequences in this sample translate to the same CDR3. The rearrangement links TRBV2 to TRBJ1-1, with D unclear. Germline-derived CDR1 and CDR2 are SNHLY and FYNNEI. V was shortened by 5 bases and J by 1 base, with 2 bases between the two germline ends. The CDR3 runs 11 residues. The CDR3 DNA follows: TGTGCCAGCAGTCCGAACACTGAAGCTTTCTTT. This codes for CASSPNTEAFF.

The gene calls are TRBV6-1 and TRBJ1-5; D unresolved. Germline V CDR1 and CDR2: MNHNS, SASEGT. Deletions cut 3 bases from V and 5 bases from J, with 17 bases between. CDR3 length: 16 amino acids. CDR3 in DNA: TGTGCCAGCAGTGACCACAACGGACGGAAAGATCAGCCCCAGCATTTT. Protein sequence: CASSDHNGRKDQPQHF.

This clone was picked up a small number of times. The V gene is TRBV14, the J gene TRBJ2-7; D may be TRBD2 (5 bases). This CDR3 spans 14 amino acids. Per germline, CDR1 SGHDN and CDR2 FVKESK. V lost 1 base, J lost 2 bases, and 9 bases lay in between. CDR3 coding DNA: TGTGCCAGCAGCCAAGGAGGGAACCCCTACGAGCAGTACTTC. Encoded protein: CASSQGGNPYEQYF.

This chain joins TRBV30 and TRBJ1-3; D is uncertain. CDR1 and CDR2 (germline): GTSNPN, SVGIG (reference sequence). V was pared by 0 bases and J by 9 bases, with 6 bases between. This CDR3 has 11 residues. CDR3 protein: CAWSVPTTIYF. CDR3 nucleotides: TGTGCCTGGAGTGTTCCTACCACCATATATTTT. Filled out from reference TRBV30 and TRBJ1-3, the complete variable domain reads SQTIHQWPATLVQPVGSPLSLECTVEGTSNPNLYWYRQAAGRGLQLLFYSVGIGQISSEVPQNLSASRPQDRQFILSSKKLLLSDSGFYLCAWSVPTTIYFGEGSWLTVV.

V and J are TRBV7-9 and TRBJ2-1; 7 nucleotides align to TRBD1. The CDR3 sequence is 16 residues long. The V gene's germline CDR1 is SEHNR and CDR2 FQNEAQ (reference sequence). Germline trimming cut 1 base from V and 8 bases from J; bases unmatched to any gene: 11. The CDR3 here is CASSLELTGRIHEQFF. The CDR3 nucleotides are TGTGCCAGCAGCTTAGAGTTGACAGGGAGAATCCATGAGCAGTTCTTC.

This chain joins TRBV7-6 and TRBJ2-5; 10 bases are shared with TRBD2. The CDR3 is made up of 13 amino acids. CDR1 is SGHVS and CDR2 is FNYEAQ in the germline V gene. With 3 bases clipped from V and 5 bases from J, the junction kept 0 bases outside the gene matches. CDR3 sequence reads: CASSFSGGETQYF. The CDR3 region has the DNA TGTGCCAGCAGCTTTAGCGGGGGGGAGACCCAGTACTTC.

The gene calls are TRBV10-2 and TRBJ2-3; the D is unclear. Trimming stripped 4 bases from V and 1 base from J, with 21 bases between. Germline V lookup: CDR1 WSHSY, CDR2 SAAADI. This CDR3 is built from 18 residues. CDR3 region: CASSASFFMDPRTDTQYF. For the CDR3, the DNA is TGCGCCAGCAGTGCCTCCTTCTTCATGGACCCCCGCACAGATACGCAGTATTTT.

This sequence joins TRBV18 and TRBJ2-1; D ambiguous. Between the trimmed V and J ends, which lost 3 bases and 6 bases, there was a span of 6 bases. CDR1 KGHSH and CDR2 LQKENI come from the germline V gene. The CDR3 totals 12 residues. CDR3 nucleotides: TGTGCCAGCTCACCCATCCCCAATGAGCAGTTCTTC. It specifies CASSPIPNEQFF.

V usage is TRBV28 and J usage is TRBJ1-3; D gene uncertain. Germline V gene sequence: CDR1 MDHEN, CDR2 SYDVKM. The germline V and J ends were trimmed by 3 bases and 2 bases, with 11 bases remaining between them. The CDR3 contains 15 residues. CDR3 nucleotide sequence: TGTGCCAGCAGTTTGGCGGGGAAACCTGGAAACACCATATATTTT. Protein product: CASSLAGKPGNTIYF.

The gene calls are TRBV15 and TRBJ2-2; 11 nucleotides agree with TRBD1. The CDR3 contains 16 residues. CDR1 and CDR2 from the germline V gene are LNHNV and YYDKDF (reference sequence). V lost 5 bases and J lost 5; bases outside the gene matches: 7. The CDR3: CATSRRTGGATGELFF. CDR3 nucleotides: TGTGCCACCAGCCGCCGGACAGGGGGCGCGACCGGGGAGCTGTTTTTT.

The chain is built from TRBV10-3 and TRBJ1-3; D is unresolved. V shed 4 bases and J shed 1 base, with 5 bases lying between them. The germline gives CDR1 ENHRY, CDR2 SYGVKD. This CDR3 has 13 amino acids. CDR3 residues: CAISVASGNTIYF. Here the CDR3 DNA reads TGTGCCATCAGTGTGGCTTCTGGAAACACCATATATTTT.

The rearrangement uses TRBV2 and TRBJ2-7, with D perhaps TRBD1 (5 bases). In germline, CDR1 is SNHLY, CDR2 FYNNEI. Trimming removed 3 bases at V and 9 bases at J, with 21 bases between. The CDR3 covers 15 residues. The CDR3 reads CASSEARTSSYRQYF. In DNA, the CDR3 is TGTGCCAGCAGTGAGGCCCGGACATCCTCCTATCGGCAGTACTTC.